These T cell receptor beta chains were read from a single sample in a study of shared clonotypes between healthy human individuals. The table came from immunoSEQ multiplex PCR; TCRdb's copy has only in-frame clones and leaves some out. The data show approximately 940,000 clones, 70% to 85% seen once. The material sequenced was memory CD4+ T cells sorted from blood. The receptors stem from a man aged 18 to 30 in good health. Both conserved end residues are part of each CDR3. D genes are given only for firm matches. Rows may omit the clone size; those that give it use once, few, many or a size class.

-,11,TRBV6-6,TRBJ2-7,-,TGTGCCAGCAGTTACCTCGGCGAGCAGTACTTC,CASSYLGEQYF
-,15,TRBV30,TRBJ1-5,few,TGTGCCTGGGATGATGGAGCGGTTAGCAATCAGCCCCAGCATTTT,CAWDDGAVSNQPQHF
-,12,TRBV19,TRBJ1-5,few,TGTGCCAGTAGTATTACCAGGGGGCCCCAGCATTTT,CASSITRGPQHF
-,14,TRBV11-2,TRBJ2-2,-,TGTGCCAGCAGCCAAATCACGACCACCGGGGAGCTGTTTTTT,CASSQITTTGELFF
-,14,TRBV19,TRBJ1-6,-,TGTGCCAGTAGTCTTACAGGGAACGATTCACCCCTCCACTTT,CASSLTGNDSPLHF
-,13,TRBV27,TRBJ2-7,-,TGTGCCAGCAGAAAAGGGGGACTATCCGAGCAGTACTTC,CASRKGGLSEQYF
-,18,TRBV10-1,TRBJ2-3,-,TGCGCCAGCAGTGAGTCCGGGATCCGGGACTCCCGCACAGATACGCAGTATTTT,CASSESGIRDSRTDTQYF
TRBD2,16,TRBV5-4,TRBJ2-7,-,TGTGCCAGCAGCTTGTTGGGACTAGGCGATTCCTACGAGCAGTACTTC,CASSLLGLGDSYEQYF
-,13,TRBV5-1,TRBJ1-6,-,TGCGCCAGCAGCTTGGTGTCAAATTCACCCCTCCACTTT,CASSLVSNSPLHF
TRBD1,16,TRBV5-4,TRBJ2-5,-,TGTGCCAGCAGCCTAAGGACAGGGCGGTGGCAAGAGACCCAGTACTTC,CASSLRTGRWQETQYF
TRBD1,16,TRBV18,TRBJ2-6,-,TGTGCCAGCTCAACCTTGACAGGGCCTGGGGCCAACGTCCTGACTTTC,CASSTLTGPGANVLTF
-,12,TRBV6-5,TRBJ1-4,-,TGTGCCAGCAGTTACCTAGTTGAAAAACTGTTTTTT,CASSYLVEKLFF
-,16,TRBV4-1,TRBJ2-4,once,TGCGCCAGCAGCCAAAAACGACAGGCAGGGTACAACATTCAGTACTTC,CASSQKRQAGYNIQYF
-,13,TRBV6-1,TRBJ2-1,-,TGTGCCACCGAGGCAGGGTCATGGGGTGAGCAGTTCTTC,CATEAGSWGEQFF
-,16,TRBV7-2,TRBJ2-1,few,TGTGCCAGCAGCTCCCGAAAGGAGTGGGGGGCGCGGGAGCAGTTCTTC,CASSSRKEWGAREQFF
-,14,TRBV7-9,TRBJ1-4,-,TGTGCCAGCAGCTCCCGGGACGGCCCTGAAAAACTGTTTTTT,CASSSRDGPEKLFF
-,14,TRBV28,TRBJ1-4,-,TGTGCCAGCAAAGCTCGGGCCTATAATGAAAAACTGTTTTTT,CASKARAYNEKLFF
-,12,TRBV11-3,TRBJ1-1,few,TGTGCCAGCAGCTCCGACAGGACTGAAGCTTTCTTT,CASSSDRTEAFF
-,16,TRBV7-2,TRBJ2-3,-,TGTGCCAGCAGCTTAGAATCAACCCGGGCCCCCGATACGCAGTATTTT,CASSLESTRAPDTQYF
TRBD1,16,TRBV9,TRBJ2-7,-,TGTGCCAGCAGCGTAGGGGGGACAGGTGCCTCCTACGAGCAGTACTTC,CASSVGGTGASYEQYF
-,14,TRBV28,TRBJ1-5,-,TGTGCCAGCAGTTTATCAGGGGTTAATCAGCCCCAGCATTTT,CASSLSGVNQPQHF
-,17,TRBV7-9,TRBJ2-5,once,TGTGCCAGCAGCCTCATATATTCGAAGGGAAACCAAGAGACCCAGTACTTC,CASSLIYSKGNQETQYF
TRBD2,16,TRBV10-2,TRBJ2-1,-,TGCGCCAGCAGTTTAGCGGGAGTATTCTCCTACAATGAGCAGTTCTTC,CASSLAGVFSYNEQFF
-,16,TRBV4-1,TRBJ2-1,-,TGCGCCAGCAGCCAAGAGAGGGGCAGGGCCTACAATGAGCAGTTCTTC,CASSQERGRAYNEQFF
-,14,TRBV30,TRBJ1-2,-,TGTGCCTGGAGTGTTAACCAGGGAGACTATGGCTACACCTTC,CAWSVNQGDYGYTF
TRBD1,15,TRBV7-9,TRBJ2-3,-,TGTGCCAGCAGCTTAGGGGGACAGGACACAGATACGCAGTATTTT,CASSLGGQDTDTQYF
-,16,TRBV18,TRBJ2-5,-,TGTGCCAGCTCACCACCGGGACTTAAGGCCCGAGAGACCCAGTACTTC,CASSPPGLKARETQYF
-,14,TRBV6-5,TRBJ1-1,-,TGTGCCAGCACCCAAACGCGAGGGCGAGCTGAAGCTTTCTTT,CASTQTRGRAEAFF
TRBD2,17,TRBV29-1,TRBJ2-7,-,TGCAGCGTCTCCGGGACTAGCGGGTCCCCCAACCCCTACGAGCAGTACTTC,CSVSGTSGSPNPYEQYF
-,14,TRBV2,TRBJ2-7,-,TGTGCCAGCAGTGAGCAGGGAAGCACCTACGAGCAGTACTTC,CASSEQGSTYEQYF
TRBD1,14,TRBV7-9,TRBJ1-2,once,TGTGCCAGCAGCCCGAGCGGACAGGTCTACGGCTACACCTTC,CASSPSGQVYGYTF
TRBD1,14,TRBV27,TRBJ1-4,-,TGTGCCAGCAGTCCCAGAGGGACAGCCGAAAAACTGTTTTTT,CASSPRGTAEKLFF
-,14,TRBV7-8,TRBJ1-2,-,TGTGCCAGCAGCCCTAAAGAGGGTATAGATGGCTACACCTTC,CASSPKEGIDGYTF
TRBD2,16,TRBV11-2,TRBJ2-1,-,TGTGCCAGCAGCTTAGTGTCCCTAGCGGGAGGCGATGAGCAGTTCTTC,CASSLVSLAGGDEQFF
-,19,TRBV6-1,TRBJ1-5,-,TGTGCCAGCAGTGAAGCCGCGGGGGGGGCGAGGGGAAGCAATCAGCCCCAGCATTTT,CASSEAAGGARGSNQPQHF
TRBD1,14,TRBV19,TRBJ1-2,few,TGTGCCAGTAGTCCGGGACAGGGGGCAGATGGCTACACCTTC,CASSPGQGADGYTF
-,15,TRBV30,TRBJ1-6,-,TGTGCCTGGAGTGGGGGGGCTTCCTATAATTCACCCCTCCACTTT,CAWSGGASYNSPLHF
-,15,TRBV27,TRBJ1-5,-,TGTGCCAGCACCCTGACGGGGCATAGCAATCAGCCCCAGCATTTT,CASTLTGHSNQPQHF
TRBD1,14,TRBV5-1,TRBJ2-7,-,TGCGCCAGCAGCTTCAGACAGGGATCGAGGGAGCAGTACTTC,CASSFRQGSREQYF
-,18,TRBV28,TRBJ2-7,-,TGTGCCAGCAGTTCCCGACGCGCCGGGCAGAAGAAGACCTACGAGCAGTACTTC,CASSSRRAGQKKTYEQYF
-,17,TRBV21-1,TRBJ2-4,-,TGTGCCAGCAGCAAAGAGGGGACAGGGCGAGGCAAAAACATTCAGTGCTTC,CASSKEGTGRGKNIQCF
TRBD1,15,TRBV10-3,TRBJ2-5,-,TGTGCCATCAGTGAAGGAGGACAGGGACGCGAGACCCAGTACTTC,CAISEGGQGRETQYF
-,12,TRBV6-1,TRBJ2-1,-,TGTGCCAGCAGTGAAGCGGGGGGGCACCTGTTCTTC,CASSEAGGHLFF
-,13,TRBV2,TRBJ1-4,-,TGTGCCAGCAGACAATTAGCGGGTGAAAAACTGTTTTTT,CASRQLAGEKLFF
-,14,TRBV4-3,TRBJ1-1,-,TGCGCCAGCAGCCAAGGTGGCAGGGTCACTGAAGCTTTCTTT,CASSQGGRVTEAFF
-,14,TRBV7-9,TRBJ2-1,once,TGTGCCAGCTTAGAAGGGGTCCATCACAATGAGCAGTTCTTC,CASLEGVHHNEQFF
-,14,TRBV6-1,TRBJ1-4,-,TGTGCCAGCAGTGAATCGGGCCCTAATGAAAAACTGTTTTTT,CASSESGPNEKLFF
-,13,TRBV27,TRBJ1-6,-,TGTGCCAGCGGGAATCCCTATAATTCACCCCTCCACTTT,CASGNPYNSPLHF
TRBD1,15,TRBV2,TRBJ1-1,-,TGTGCCAGCAGTGAAGCGTTAGGGGGCAACACTGAAGCTTTCTTT,CASSEALGGNTEAFF
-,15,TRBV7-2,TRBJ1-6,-,TGTGCCAGCAGCTTAAAAGCGGACTATAATTCACCCCTCCACTTT,CASSLKADYNSPLHF
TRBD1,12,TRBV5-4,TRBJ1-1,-,TGTGCCAGCAGCTTGGGGACAGGAGAAGCTTTCTTT,CASSLGTGEAFF
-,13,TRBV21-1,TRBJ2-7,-,TGTGCCAGCGGAATAGGCGGCTCCTACGAGCAGTACTTC,CASGIGGSYEQYF
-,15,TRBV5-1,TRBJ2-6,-,TGCGCCAGCAGCTTGTTTAGCTCTGGGGCCAACGTCCTGACTTTC,CASSLFSSGANVLTF
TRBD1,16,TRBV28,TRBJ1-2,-,TGTGCCAGCAGTTTAGGGACAGCGAGCGGAGGGGGTGGCTACACCTTC,CASSLGTASGGGGYTF
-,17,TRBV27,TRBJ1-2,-,TGTGCCAGCAGTTTATCAGGGAACCTTGGTGGTAACTATGGCTACACCTTC,CASSLSGNLGGNYGYTF
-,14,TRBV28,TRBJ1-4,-,TGTGCCAGCAGTTCCGGCCCAACTAATGAAAAACTGTTTTTT,CASSSGPTNEKLFF
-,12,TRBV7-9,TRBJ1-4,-,TGTGCCAGCAGCTTCCCAAATGAAAAACTGTTTTTT,CASSFPNEKLFF
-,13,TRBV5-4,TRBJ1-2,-,TGTGCCAGCAGCTTGGATGAAGGGGATGGCTACACCTTC,CASSLDEGDGYTF